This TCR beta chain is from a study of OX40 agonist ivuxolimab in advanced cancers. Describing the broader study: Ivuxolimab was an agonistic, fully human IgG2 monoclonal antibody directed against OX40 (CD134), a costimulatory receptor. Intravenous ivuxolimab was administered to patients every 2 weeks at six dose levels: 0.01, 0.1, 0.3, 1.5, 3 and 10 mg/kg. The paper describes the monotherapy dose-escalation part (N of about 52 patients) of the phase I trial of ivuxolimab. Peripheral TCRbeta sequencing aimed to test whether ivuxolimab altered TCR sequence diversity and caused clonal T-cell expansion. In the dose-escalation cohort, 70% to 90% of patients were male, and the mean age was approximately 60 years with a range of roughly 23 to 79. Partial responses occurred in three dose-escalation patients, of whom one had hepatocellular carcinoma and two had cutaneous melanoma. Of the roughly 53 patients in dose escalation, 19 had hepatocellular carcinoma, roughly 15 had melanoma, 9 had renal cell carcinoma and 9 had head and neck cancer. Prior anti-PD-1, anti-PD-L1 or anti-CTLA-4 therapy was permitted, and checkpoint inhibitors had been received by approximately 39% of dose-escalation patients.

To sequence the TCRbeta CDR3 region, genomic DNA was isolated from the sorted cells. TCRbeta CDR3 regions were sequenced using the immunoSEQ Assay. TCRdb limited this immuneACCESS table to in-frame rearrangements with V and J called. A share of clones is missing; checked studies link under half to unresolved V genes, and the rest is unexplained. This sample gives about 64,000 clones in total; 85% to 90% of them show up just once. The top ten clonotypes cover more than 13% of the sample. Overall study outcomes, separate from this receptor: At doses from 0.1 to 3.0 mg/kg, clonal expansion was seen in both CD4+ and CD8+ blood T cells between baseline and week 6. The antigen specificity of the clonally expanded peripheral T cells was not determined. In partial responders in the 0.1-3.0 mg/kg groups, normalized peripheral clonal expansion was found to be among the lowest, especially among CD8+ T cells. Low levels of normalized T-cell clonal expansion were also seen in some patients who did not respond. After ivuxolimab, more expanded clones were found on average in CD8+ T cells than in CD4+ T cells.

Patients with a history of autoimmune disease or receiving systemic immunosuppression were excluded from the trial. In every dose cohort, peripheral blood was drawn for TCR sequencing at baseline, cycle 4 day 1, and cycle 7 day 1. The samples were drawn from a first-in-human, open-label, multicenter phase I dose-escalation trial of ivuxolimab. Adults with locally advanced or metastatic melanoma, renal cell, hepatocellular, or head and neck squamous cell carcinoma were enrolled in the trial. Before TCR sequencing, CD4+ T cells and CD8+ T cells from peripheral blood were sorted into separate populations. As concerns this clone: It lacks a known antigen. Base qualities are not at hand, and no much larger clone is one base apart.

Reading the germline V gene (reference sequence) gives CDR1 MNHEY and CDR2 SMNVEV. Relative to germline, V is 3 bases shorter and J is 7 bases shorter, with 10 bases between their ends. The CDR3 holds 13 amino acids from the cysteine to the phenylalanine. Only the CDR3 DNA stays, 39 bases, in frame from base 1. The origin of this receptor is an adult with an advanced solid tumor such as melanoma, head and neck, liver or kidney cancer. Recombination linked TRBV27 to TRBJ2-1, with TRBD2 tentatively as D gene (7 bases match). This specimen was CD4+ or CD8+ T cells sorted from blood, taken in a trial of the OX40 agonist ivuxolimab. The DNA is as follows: TGTGCCAGCAGTTTCGGGGGGCCGAATGAGCAGTTCTTC. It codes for CASSFGGPNEQFF.